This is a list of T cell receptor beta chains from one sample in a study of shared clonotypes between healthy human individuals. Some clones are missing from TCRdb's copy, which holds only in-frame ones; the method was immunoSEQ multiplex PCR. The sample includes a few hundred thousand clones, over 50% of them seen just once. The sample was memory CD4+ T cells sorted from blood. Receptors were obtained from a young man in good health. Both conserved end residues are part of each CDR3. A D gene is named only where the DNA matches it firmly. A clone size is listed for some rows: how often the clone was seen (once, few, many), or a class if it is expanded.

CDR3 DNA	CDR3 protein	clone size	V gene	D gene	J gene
TGTGCCACCAGCAGAGCTACAGAGACCCAGTACTTC	CATSRATETQYF	few	TRBV15	-	TRBJ2-5
TGTGCCAGCAGCGTAGTCCCTGGGGGAGCTACCGGGGAGCTGTTTTTT	CASSVVPGGATGELFF	-	TRBV9	-	TRBJ2-2
TGCGCCAGCAGTATCGGAGTTGGGGAGACCCAGTACTTC	CASSIGVGETQYF	-	TRBV5-1	-	TRBJ2-5
TGTGCCAGCAGCTTAGTTCCCCCTCCCGGGGAGCTGTTTTTT	CASSLVPPPGELFF	-	TRBV7-2	-	TRBJ2-2
TGTGCCAGCAGCTTAGTTGCCGGACTAGCGGGCTACAATGAGCAGTTCTTC	CASSLVAGLAGYNEQFF	-	TRBV13	TRBD2	TRBJ2-1
TGTGCCAGCAGTTTCGCGACAGGGGAAGAGACCCAGTACTTC	CASSFATGEETQYF	-	TRBV6-6	TRBD1	TRBJ2-5
TGTGCCAGCAGTGAGACTGTCGCCGACACTGAAGCTTTCTTT	CASSETVADTEAFF	few	TRBV25-1	-	TRBJ1-1
TGTGCCAGCAGTCCTCTAGCGGGAGGTACAGATACGCAGTATTTT	CASSPLAGGTDTQYF	-	TRBV7-2	TRBD2	TRBJ2-3
TGTGCTAGTCGGCTTTGGGATAACAATGAGCAGTTCTTC	CASRLWDNNEQFF	once	TRBV12-5	-	TRBJ2-1
TGTGCCACCAGCAGGTTACAGTCGCGGCAGACTAGGATCCAAGAGACCCAGTACTTC	CATSRLQSRQTRIQETQYF	-	TRBV15	-	TRBJ2-5
TGTGCCAGCAGTGACTCGGGCGGTACGCAGTATTTT	CASSDSGGTQYF	-	TRBV6-4	-	TRBJ2-3
TGTGCCAGCACCTCGGGAGGAACGAACACTGAAGCTTTCTTT	CASTSGGTNTEAFF	-	TRBV28	-	TRBJ1-1
TGCAGCGTTGCGGGATATAGCAATCAGCCCCAGCATTTT	CSVAGYSNQPQHF	few	TRBV29-1	-	TRBJ1-5
TGTGCCAGCAGCAAGGAGGCGGCATACGAGCAGTACTTC	CASSKEAAYEQYF	many	TRBV5-4	-	TRBJ2-7
TGTGCCAGTAGTACAGGACAGGGTACCTCCGTCGAGCAGTACTTC	CASSTGQGTSVEQYF	-	TRBV19	TRBD1	TRBJ2-7
TGTGCCAGCAGTGGGGACACAGCTAACTATGGCTACACCTTC	CASSGDTANYGYTF	few	TRBV2	-	TRBJ1-2
TGTGCCAGCAGCGGTAGCGGAGGGACGTCTGAGCAGTACTTC	CASSGSGGTSEQYF	-	TRBV11-2	-	TRBJ2-7
TGTGCCAGCAGCGTAGCGGGAGCCTCCTACAATGAGCAGTTCTTC	CASSVAGASYNEQFF	few	TRBV9	-	TRBJ2-1
TGTGCCAGCAGTTACCGGGACAGTCAAGAGACCCAGTACTTC	CASSYRDSQETQYF	few	TRBV5-6	TRBD1	TRBJ2-5
TGTGCCAGCAGTCACCCGGGCCCGGATACGGCTTTCTTT	CASSHPGPDTAFF	-	TRBV2	-	TRBJ1-1
TGCAGCGTCCTCCTGGCGGGTTTCAGCAATCAGCCCCAGCATTTT	CSVLLAGFSNQPQHF	few	TRBV29-1	-	TRBJ1-5
TGTGCCAGCAGAGGGACAGGGGCCCTTAACTATGGCTACACCTTC	CASRGTGALNYGYTF	-	TRBV27	TRBD1	TRBJ1-2
TGTGCCAGCAGCAGCGTGTCCTACGAGCAGTACTTC	CASSSVSYEQYF	-	TRBV7-8	-	TRBJ2-7
TGTGCCAGTAGAACTACAGGTGCAGCGGGTCAGCCCCAGCATTTT	CASRTTGAAGQPQHF	-	TRBV19	-	TRBJ1-5
TGTGCCAGTAGTATAGGCCTTACCTACGAGCAGTACTTC	CASSIGLTYEQYF	-	TRBV19	-	TRBJ2-7
TGTGCCAGCAGCTACTACAGCACTGAAGCTTTCTTT	CASSYYSTEAFF	-	TRBV11-1	-	TRBJ1-1
TGTGCCAGCACAGGGACTAGCGGGAGGGCCGGGCAAGAGACCCAGTACTTC	CASTGTSGRAGQETQYF	-	TRBV28	TRBD2	TRBJ2-5
TGTGCCAGCAGCTTAGCAGGGAACTTGGAGACCCAGTACTTC	CASSLAGNLETQYF	-	TRBV11-2	-	TRBJ2-5
TGTGCCAGCAGCCAGTCAGGGGTGGAGAACACTGAAGCTTTCTTT	CASSQSGVENTEAFF	-	TRBV28	-	TRBJ1-1
TGTGCCAGCAGCCCCCCTCCCGGGACTAGAGGGCTTCAAGAGACCCAGTACTTC	CASSPPPGTRGLQETQYF	-	TRBV9	TRBD2	TRBJ2-5
TGCAGCGTTGAAAGGACGGGACGAGAGACCCAGTACTTC	CSVERTGRETQYF	-	TRBV29-1	-	TRBJ2-5
TGTGCCAGCAGCCCCCGACTAGTCTACGAGCAGTACTTC	CASSPRLVYEQYF	-	TRBV7-2	-	TRBJ2-7
TGTGCCAGTAGTATAGACGGGAGGGCTCTGAATGAGCAGTTCTTC	CASSIDGRALNEQFF	-	TRBV19	TRBD2	TRBJ2-1
TGTGCCAGCAGCTTGCGGGAAACCGGGGAGCTGTTTTTT	CASSLRETGELFF	-	TRBV7-9	-	TRBJ2-2
TGTGCCAGTAGTACACAGGGTAACTATGGCTACACCTTC	CASSTQGNYGYTF	-	TRBV19	-	TRBJ1-2
TGTGCCACCAGCAGAGATCGGCAGGGGGCGGCTCAGCCCCAGCATTTT	CATSRDRQGAAQPQHF	few	TRBV15	TRBD1	TRBJ1-5
TGCGCCAGCAGCAAAGGGACTAGCGATACAGATACGCAGTATTTT	CASSKGTSDTDTQYF	few	TRBV5-1	TRBD2	TRBJ2-3
TGTGCCAGCAGCCGGAGAGCGGGAGGTAGTACAGATACGCAGTATTTT	CASSRRAGGSTDTQYF	once	TRBV7-8	TRBD2	TRBJ2-3
TGCGCCAGCAGCCCTCTAGGACTGACAACTAATGAAAAACTGTTTTTT	CASSPLGLTTNEKLFF	-	TRBV5-1	-	TRBJ1-4
TGTGCCAGCAGCTTAAACGCGTGGGAGACCCAGTACTTC	CASSLNAWETQYF	once	TRBV7-3	-	TRBJ2-5
TGTGCCAGCAGGGTTCCGGGACCGAGGAACATTCAGTACTTC	CASRVPGPRNIQYF	few	TRBV6-5	-	TRBJ2-4
TGTGCCATCAGTGGGCAGGGGGCGGTCACCGGGGAGCTGTTTTTT	CAISGQGAVTGELFF	few	TRBV10-3	TRBD1	TRBJ2-2
TGCGCCAGCAGCTTGACAGGGAACACTGAAGCTTTCTTT	CASSLTGNTEAFF	-	TRBV5-1	-	TRBJ1-1
TGTGCCAGCATGACCGCTGGGGCCAACGTCCTGACTTTC	CASMTAGANVLTF	few	TRBV7-2	-	TRBJ2-6
TGTGCCAGCAGCGCGGACAGGGGGGTTGAAAAACTGTTTTTT	CASSADRGVEKLFF	few	TRBV2	TRBD1	TRBJ1-4